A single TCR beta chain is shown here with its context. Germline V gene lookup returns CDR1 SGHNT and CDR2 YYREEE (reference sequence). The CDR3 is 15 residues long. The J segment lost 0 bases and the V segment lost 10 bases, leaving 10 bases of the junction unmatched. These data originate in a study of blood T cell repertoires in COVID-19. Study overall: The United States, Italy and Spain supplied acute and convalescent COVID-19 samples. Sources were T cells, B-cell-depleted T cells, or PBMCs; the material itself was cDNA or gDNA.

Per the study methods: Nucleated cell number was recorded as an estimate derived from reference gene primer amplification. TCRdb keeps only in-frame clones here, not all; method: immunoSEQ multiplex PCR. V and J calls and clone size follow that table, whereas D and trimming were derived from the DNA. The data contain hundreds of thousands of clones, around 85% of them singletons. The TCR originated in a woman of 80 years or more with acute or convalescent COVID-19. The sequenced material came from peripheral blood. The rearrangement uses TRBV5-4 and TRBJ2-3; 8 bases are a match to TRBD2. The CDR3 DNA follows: TGTGCCCTTCAGGCGGGGGGCCCTAGCACAGATACGCAGTATTTT. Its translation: CALQAGGPSTDTQYF.